Listed here are 19 T cell receptor beta chains from one sample, sequenced in a study of T-cell memory formation after mild COVID-19. From the 5' RACE reads, TCRdb called clonotypes with MiXCR, one entry per CDR3 protein. The sample consists of 400,000 to 500,000 distinct CDR3 sequences, roughly 20% of them appearing once. The sample comprised PBMCs or a T cell subset sorted from them (not recorded which). The receptors derive from an adult woman who had mild COVID-19 (a few samples of this study predate the infection). Cell type and time point are not known.

This clonotype was picked up many times. V is TRBV9 and J is TRBJ2-7; 11 positions match TRBD1. This CDR3 comprises 14 residues. Unmatched junction bases numbered 1, after V lost 0 bases and J lost 5 bases. CDR1 is SGDLS, CDR2 YYNGEE, per germline. CDR3: CASSVADRGHEQYF. The CDR3 region has the DNA TGTGCCAGCAGCGTAGCGGACAGGGGGCACGAGCAGTACTTC.

This clonotype has only a few counts. V and J are TRBV25-1 and TRBJ1-1; TRBD1 is a possible D gene (5 bases). V shed 5 bases and J shed 6 bases, with 13 bases lying between them. The CDR3 length is 13 residues. Per germline, CDR1 MGHDK and CDR2 SYGVNS. As DNA, the CDR3 is TGTGCCAGCAGTCCCCGGGACCGAGCTGAAGCTTTCTTT. It specifies CASSPRDRAEAFF.

This clonotype was picked up a small number of times. The chain links TRBV30 to TRBJ2-4; 12 bases fit TRBD2. The CDR3 spans 19 residues. Germline V gene lookup returns CDR1 GTSNPN and CDR2 SVGIG (reference sequence). The junction had 12 bases not matched to a gene; V was cut back by 2 bases and J by 1 base. In DNA form, the CDR3 reads TGTGCCTGGAGTTTCCCAGCTAGCGGGAGGGAGAGGGCCAAAAACATTCAGTACTTC. Protein sequence: CAWSFPASGRERAKNIQYF.

This chain uses TRBV12-3 or TRBV12-4 with TRBJ2-1; 11 nucleotides match TRBD2. The CDR3 has 13 amino acids. V trimming: 3 bases; J trimming: 15 bases; junction bases outside the gene matches: 7. The CDR3 DNA is TGTGCCAGCAGTTTGCAACTAGCGGGAGTTCCGTTCTTC. Translated, it gives CASSLQLAGVPFF.

This clonotype has a count of ten or more. The V gene is TRBV6-5, the J gene TRBJ1-1; TRBD1 might be the D (6 bases). This CDR3 spans 17 amino acids. V was trimmed by 5 bases and J by 3 bases, leaving 22 bases between them. Germline values: CDR1 MNHEY, CDR2 SVGAGI. The CDR3 sequence: CASSTAKGGRGDTEAFF. As DNA, the CDR3 is TGTGCCAGCAGTACGGCTAAGGGGGGGAGAGGCGACACTGAAGCTTTCTTT.

This clonotype has just a few counts. The rearrangement joins TRBV3-1 to TRBJ1-5; D gene ambiguous. The germline CDR1 and CDR2 sequences are LGHDT and YNNKEL (reference sequence). This CDR3 comprises 14 residues. V lost 1 base and J lost 1, with 5 bases in between. In DNA form, the CDR3 reads TGTGCCAGCAGCCAAGCTCGGAGCAATCAGCCCCAGCATTTT. Translation gives CASSQARSNQPQHF.

This sequence joins TRBV9 and TRBJ2-1; 8 positions agree with TRBD2. Germline V lookup: CDR1 SGDLS, CDR2 YYNGEE. This CDR3 region has 18 residues. V trimming: 1 base; J trimming: 2 bases; junction bases outside the gene matches: 11. CDR3 sequence: CASSVSRGERGTYNEQFF. The CDR3 DNA reads as TGTGCCAGCAGCGTATCCCGCGGGGAGCGGGGGACCTACAATGAGCAGTTCTTC. The whole variable domain, remainder taken from reference TRBV9 and TRBJ2-1, is DSGVTQTPKHLITATGQRVTLRCSPRSGDLSVYWYQQSLDQGLQFLIQYYNGEERAKGNILERFSAQQFPDLHSELNLSSLELGDSALYFCASSVSRGERGTYNEQFFGPGTRLTVL.

This clonotype was seen more than once but under ten times. V usage is TRBV6-5 and J usage is TRBJ2-7; a weak D match, TRBD1 (5 bases). Germline assignment: CDR1 MNHEY and CDR2 SVGAGI. CDR3 length equals 13 residues. V was clipped by 6 bases and J by 2 bases, with 11 bases between them. In DNA form, the CDR3 reads TGTGCCAGCAGGGACGGACAAGCCTACGAGCAGTACTTC. Amino acids: CASRDGQAYEQYF.

Only a few counts were recorded for this clonotype. The chain combines TRBV14 with TRBJ1-1; D is perhaps TRBD1 (5 bases). Trimming took off 0 bases at V and 4 bases at J, with 9 bases between the two ends. CDR1 and CDR2 from the germline V gene are SGHDN and FVKESK. The CDR3 covers 14 residues. The CDR3: CASSQDLGTTEAFF. CDR3 DNA sequence: TGTGCCAGCAGCCAAGATTTAGGGACCACTGAAGCTTTCTTT.

The rearrangement links TRBV24-1 to TRBJ1-1; maybe TRBD1 (5 bases). Trimming took 8 bases from V and 2 from J, leaving 8 bases between them. CDR3 size: 12 residues. The germline CDR1 and CDR2 sequences are KGHDR and SFDVKD. CDR3 sequence (DNA): TGTGCCACCATGGGGGGAAACACTGAAGCTTTCTTT. It translates to CATMGGNTEAFF.

This clonotype came up a few times. The J gene is TRBJ2-3, the V gene TRBV7-9, with a tentative D call TRBD1 (6 bases). The CDR3 spans 18 residues. Germline assignment: CDR1 SEHNR and CDR2 FQNEAQ (reference sequence). The V and J ends lost 1 base and 2 bases respectively, with 19 bases between them. Written as DNA, the CDR3 is TGTGCCAGCAGCTTAGGATTCGGACAGCCTTCACTCACAGATACGCAGTATTTT. This translates into CASSLGFGQPSLTDTQYF.

This clonotype was observed many times. The chain has TRBV7-9 and TRBJ2-2; D perhaps matches TRBD1 (5 bases). The V gene lost 3 bases and the J gene lost 4 bases, with 9 bases spanning the gap. CDR1 and CDR2 (germline): SEHNR, FQNEAQ (reference sequence). This CDR3 region has 14 residues. The DNA of the CDR3 is TGTGCCAGCAGCTTGGCCAGGGCCACCGGGGAGCTGTTTTTT. The encoded protein is CASSLARATGELFF.

The V and J genes are TRBV18 and TRBJ1-1; D may be TRBD1 (6 bases). This CDR3 has 15 residues. The V and J ends lost 2 bases and 3 bases respectively, with 13 bases between them. Per the germline V gene, CDR1 is KGHSH and CDR2 is LQKENI. The CDR3 bases are TGTGCCAGCTCACCAACAGGGCAATTGGACACTGAAGCTTTCTTT. It specifies CASSPTGQLDTEAFF.

The chain uses TRBV7-8 and TRBJ1-1, with a tentative D call TRBD1 (6 bases). Trimming left V 7 bases short and J 3 bases short, with 12 bases between. CDR3 size: 13 residues. From germline, CDR1 is SGHVS and CDR2 FQNEAQ. The CDR3 sequence is CASTAAGDTEAFF. CDR3 DNA sequence: TGTGCCAGCACCGCGGCAGGGGACACTGAAGCTTTCTTT.

The sample holds a few counts of this clonotype. The rearrangement uses TRBV11-2 and TRBJ2-7; D might be TRBD2 (6 bases). This CDR3 contains 16 residues. Trimming stripped 5 bases from V and 5 bases from J, with 22 bases between. Germline CDR1 is SGHAT and CDR2 is FQNNGV. The CDR3 region has the DNA TGTGCCAGCAGCCCAGGTCAGGCGCGGGGCCGCGACGAGCAGTACTTC. Protein product: CASSPGQARGRDEQYF.

V usage is TRBV6-5 and J usage is TRBJ2-1; TRBD2 might be the D (6 bases). Trimming left V 8 bases short and J 0 bases short, with 11 bases between. The germline gives CDR1 MNHEY, CDR2 SVGAGI. This CDR3 comprises 14 residues. CDR3 nucleotides: TGTGCCAGCTCGGGGGTAAGCTCCTACAATGAGCAGTTCTTC. It translates to CASSGVSSYNEQFF.

This clonotype was counted a few times. This sequence joins TRBV3-1 and TRBJ1-1; TRBD1 matches 7 bases. Germline CDR1 is LGHDT and CDR2 is YNNKEL (reference sequence). The length of the CDR3 is 14 residues. With 1 base clipped from V and 7 bases from J, the junction kept 6 bases outside the gene matches. The CDR3 spells CASSQGDSRVEAFF. In DNA form, the CDR3 reads TGTGCCAGCAGCCAAGGGGACAGCCGAGTTGAAGCTTTCTTT.

The table lists this clonotype with a few counts. The rearrangement links TRBV9 to TRBJ2-3, with 10 bases matching TRBD2. The V and J ends lost 1 base and 0 bases, in that order; junction bases with no gene match: 11. The V gene's germline CDR1 is SGDLS and CDR2 YYNGEE. The CDR3 runs to 19 residues. In DNA, the CDR3 is TGTGCCAGCAGCGTAAGAGCGGGGGGGCGGTTTGCTAGCACAGATACGCAGTATTTT. It codes for CASSVRAGGRFASTDTQYF.

The chain recombines TRBV29-1 with TRBJ2-7; TRBD2 might be the D (5 bases). This CDR3 comprises 14 residues. V dropped 4 bases and J dropped 4 bases, with 17 bases sitting between them. From germline, CDR1 is SQVTM and CDR2 ANQGSEA. The DNA for the CDR3 is TGCAGCGTTGTAAGGGAGCAGGAAGGATACGAGCAGTACTTC. It codes for CSVVREQEGYEQYF.